This entry lists 26 T cell receptor beta chains sequenced from one sample in a study of T cell responses to AZD1222 COVID-19 vaccine. Here immunoSEQ multiplex PCR was the method, and the copy in TCRdb shows in-frame clones only, minus some. The table records around 100,000 clones, roughly 80% of them present only once. The sample here was peripheral blood, taken on day 0 of AZD1222 vaccination. These receptors originate from an adult in good health.

The chain joins TRBV15 to TRBJ1-2; 8 bases agree with TRBD1. Germline V gene lookup returns CDR1 LNHNV and CDR2 YYDKDF (reference sequence). Germline trimming cut 4 bases from V and 7 bases from J; bases unmatched to any gene: 2. The CDR3 is 12 amino acids. CDR3 DNA sequence: TGTGCCACCAGCATGGACAGGGTTGGCTACACCTTC. Its protein is CATSMDRVGYTF.

The CDR3: CASSLGSGGLQETQYF. DNA of the CDR3: TGTGCCAGCAGCTTGGGGTCGGGGGGCCTTCAAGAGACCCAGTACTTC. The V gene is TRBV5-8, the J gene TRBJ2-5; a weak D match, TRBD2 (7 bases). The germline V gene encodes CDR1 SGHTS and CDR2 YDEGEE. The CDR3 is 16 residues long. The V and J ends lost 0 bases and 2 bases respectively, with 14 bases between them. The full variable domain, completed using reference TRBV5-8 and TRBJ2-5, is EAGVTQSPTHLIKTRGQQATLRCSPISGHTSVYWYQQALGLGLQFLLWYDEGEERNRGNFPPRFSGRQFPNYSSELNVNALELEDSALYLCASSLGSGGLQETQYFGPGTRLLVL.

V usage is TRBV27 and J usage is TRBJ1-2, with a tentative D call TRBD1 (5 bases). Germline CDR1 reads MNHEY; CDR2 reads SMNVEV (reference sequence). V gave up 4 bases and J gave up 4 bases, with 16 bases separating them. The CDR3 totals 15 residues. For the CDR3, the DNA is TGTGCCAGCAGTTCCCTCAAGTCAGGGCTCTATGGCTACACCTTC. This codes for CASSSLKSGLYGYTF.

The chain is built from TRBV11-3 and TRBJ2-2, with 7 bases matching TRBD2. V gave up 3 bases and J gave up 7 bases; unmatched junction bases: 8. This CDR3 has 15 amino acids. CDR1 and CDR2 from the germline V gene are SGHNT and YENEEA. The CDR3 DNA follows: TGTGCCAGCAGCTTGGAGGGAGGGCCCTACGGGGAGCTGTTTTTT. Protein sequence: CASSLEGGPYGELFF.

J is TRBJ1-1 and V is TRBV5-8, with a possible D match to TRBD1 (6 bases). CDR1 SGHTS and CDR2 YDEGEE come from the germline V gene. Trimming pared 5 bases from V and 1 base from J, leaving 15 bases between. The CDR3 has 15 residues. In DNA, the CDR3 is TGTGCCAGCAGGCCCAGACAGGAAAGGAACACTGAAGCTTTCTTT. Protein sequence: CASRPRQERNTEAFF.

The chain is built from TRBV7-2 and TRBJ1-1; possible D gene TRBD1, 5 bases. The V end was cut by 5 bases, the J end by 0 bases, with 10 bases between. This CDR3 spans 14 amino acids. Germline CDR1 and CDR2: SGHTA and FQGNSA. This CDR3 is CASSPGTMNTEAFF. DNA for the CDR3: TGTGCCAGCAGCCCAGGGACGATGAACACTGAAGCTTTCTTT.

The chain uses TRBV15 and TRBJ2-3, with D tentatively TRBD1 (7 bases). The germline gives CDR1 LNHNV, CDR2 YYDKDF (reference sequence). V lost 3 bases to trimming and J lost 3 bases, with 19 bases between them. The CDR3 is made up of 17 amino acids. The CDR3 sequence is CATSRSPGGFMTDTQYF. In DNA form, the CDR3 reads TGTGCCACCAGCAGGTCTCCAGGGGGGTTTATGACAGATACGCAGTATTTT.

J is TRBJ1-3 and V is TRBV28; D remains unclear. Germline V gene lookup returns CDR1 MDHEN and CDR2 SYDVKM. The germline V and J ends were trimmed by 6 bases and 0 bases, with 12 bases remaining between them. This CDR3 contains 15 residues. CDR3: CASSRAGVSGNTIYF. The CDR3 nucleotides are TGTGCCAGCAGCAGAGCCGGGGTCTCTGGAAACACCATATATTTT.

The chain has TRBV5-1 and TRBJ1-6; TRBD1 is a possible D gene (5 bases). V was clipped by 5 bases and J by 6 bases, with 15 bases between them. Germline CDR1 reads SGHRS; CDR2 reads YFSETQ. This CDR3 has 15 amino acids. This chain's CDR3 is CASSSRDGSNSPLHF. The DNA of the CDR3 is TGCGCCAGCAGTAGCCGGGACGGGAGTAATTCACCCCTCCACTTT.

This clone was observed a single time. The chain employs TRBV25-1 and TRBJ1-2; TRBD1 matches 7 bases. In germline, CDR1 is MGHDK, CDR2 SYGVNS. Trimming removed 1 base from V and 8 bases from J; junction bases left unmatched: 10. The CDR3 runs 15 residues. CDR3 amino acids: CASSEWDRPAMGYTF. For the CDR3, the DNA is TGTGCCAGCAGTGAATGGGACAGACCTGCTATGGGCTACACCTTC.

This chain joins TRBV19 and TRBJ1-1; no reliable D call. Germline-derived CDR1 and CDR2 are LNHDA and SQIVND (reference sequence). CDR3 length equals 13 residues. The V end was cut by 5 bases, the J end by 4 bases, with 11 bases between. CDR3 sequence (DNA): TGTGCCAGTAGTTGGCAGGCGGGCACTGAAGCTTTCTTT. Translation: CASSWQAGTEAFF.

This rearrangement joins TRBV4-1 to TRBJ2-3, with D uncertain. The CDR3 length is 17 residues. Germline assignment: CDR1 MGHRA and CDR2 YSYEKL. Trimming cost V 1 base and J 0 bases, with 14 bases left between them. The CDR3 here is CASSQGRLGRSTDTQYF. CDR3 coding DNA: TGCGCCAGCAGCCAAGGACGTCTAGGGCGAAGCACAGATACGCAGTATTTT.

The V call is TRBV11-3, the J call TRBJ2-2; weak D call: TRBD1 (5 bases). The CDR3 loop spans 16 amino acids. The germline V gene has CDR1 SGHNT and CDR2 YENEEA. The V end lost 3 bases, the J end lost 3 bases, and 14 bases lay between the germline ends. The CDR3 DNA is TGTGCCAGCAGCTTGGGGTCTCAGGGTTACACCGGGGAGCTGTTTTTT. It codes for CASSLGSQGYTGELFF. The whole variable domain, filled in from reference TRBV11-3 and TRBJ2-2, reads EAGVVQSPRYKIIEKKQPVAFWCNPISGHNTLYWYLQNLGQGPELLIRYENEEAVDDSQLPKDRFSAERLKGVDSTLKIQPAELGDSAVYLCASSLGSQGYTGELFFGEGSRLTVL.

The genes are TRBV24-1 and TRBJ2-7, with D possibly TRBD1 on 6 matching bases. Trimming cost V 3 bases and J 3 bases, with 17 bases left between them. The CDR3 length is 16 residues. Germline V gene lookup returns CDR1 KGHDR and CDR2 SFDVKD. The CDR3 loop reads CATSDTAIYRVYEQYF. CDR3 DNA sequence: TGTGCCACCAGTGATACCGCGATCTACAGGGTCTACGAGCAGTACTTC.

This clone has only a few counts. This chain connects TRBV12-3 or TRBV12-4 to TRBJ1-2; D gene ambiguous. V lost 4 bases and J 7 bases, leaving 7 bases between the germline ends. This CDR3 comprises 11 residues. For the CDR3, the DNA is TGTGCCAGCAGTTCCTTGGGTGGCTACACCTTC. This gives the protein CASSSLGGYTF.

The chain uses TRBV29-1 and TRBJ2-3, with D possibly TRBD1 on 5 matching bases. The CDR3 has 15 residues. Trimming left V 6 bases short and J 4 bases short, with 20 bases between. Germline lookup yields CDR1 SQVTM and CDR2 ANQGSEA. In DNA form, the CDR3 reads TGCAGCGTGCCCCGTGGTAGCACAGGCGCAGATACGCAGTATTTT. It encodes CSVPRGSTGADTQYF.

This clone was seen a single time. Within the sample, other DNA sequences also encode this same CDR3. The rearrangement uses TRBV7-2 and TRBJ1-3; tentative D call: TRBD1 (5 bases). This CDR3 is built from 13 residues. From germline, CDR1 is SGHTA and CDR2 FQGNSA. The V and J ends lost 5 bases and 7 bases respectively, with 12 bases between them. CDR3 protein: CASSLGGVNTIYF. CDR3 in DNA: TGTGCCAGCAGCCTCGGGGGGGTTAACACCATATATTTT.

V gene TRBV23-1 combines with J gene TRBJ2-1; maybe TRBD2 (6 bases). TRBV23-1 is placed among ORFs of uncertain function. This CDR3 is 14 amino acids long. Deletions cut 7 bases from V and 6 bases from J, with 16 bases between. The CDR3 sequence is CASTPWRESNEQFF. In DNA form, the CDR3 reads TGCGCCAGCACTCCCTGGAGGGAAAGCAATGAGCAGTTCTTC.

The CDR3 DNA follows: TGTGCCAGCAGTTCCACGTCGGCGCCCTCCTACAATGAGCAGTTCTTC. Its protein product is CASSSTSAPSYNEQFF. The genes are TRBV28 and TRBJ2-1; D gene uncertain. CDR1 is MDHEN, CDR2 SYDVKM, per germline. V was trimmed by 4 bases and J by 0 bases, leaving 13 bases between them. The CDR3 length is 16 residues.

This chain connects TRBV30 to TRBJ1-4, with D possibly matching TRBD1 (6 bases). V gave up 4 bases and J gave up 7 bases, with 25 bases separating them. There are 17 residues in the CDR3. Germline CDR1 GTSNPN, CDR2 SVGIG (reference sequence). This CDR3 is CAWTAGTLYGRAEKLFF. DNA of the CDR3: TGTGCCTGGACCGCTGGGACATTATACGGGCGAGCTGAAAAACTGTTTTTT.

The V call is TRBV10-3, the J call TRBJ1-6; D is possibly TRBD1 (5 bases). The length of the CDR3 is 14 residues. Germline V CDR1 and CDR2: ENHRY, SYGVKD. V was shortened by 4 bases and J by 6 bases, with 10 bases between the two germline ends. The CDR3 region is CAISASGGNSPLHF. In DNA, the CDR3 is TGTGCCATCAGTGCCTCTGGGGGTAATTCACCCCTCCACTTT.

This clone has only one observation. The rearrangement links TRBV5-6 to TRBJ2-1; 12 positions match TRBD2. There are 17 residues in the CDR3. Per the germline V gene, CDR1 is SGHDT and CDR2 is YYEEEE. J was trimmed by 7 bases and V by 0 bases; bases with no gene match: 8. The CDR3 DNA sequence: TGTGCCAGCAGCTTGGCCCGACTAGCGGGAGAGGTAAATGAGCAGTTCTTC. Protein sequence: CASSLARLAGEVNEQFF.

The chain is built from TRBV6-2 or TRBV6-3 and TRBJ1-1; D possibly corresponds to TRBD1 (5 bases). This CDR3 contains 14 residues. V was clipped by 3 bases and J by 5 bases, with 13 bases between them. The V gene's germline CDR1 is MNHEY and CDR2 SVGEGT. The CDR3 reads CASSYPGLRTEAFF. CDR3 coding DNA: TGTGCCAGCAGTTATCCAGGGCTTCGGACTGAAGCTTTCTTT.

The chain uses TRBV7-2 and TRBJ2-1, with D possibly matching TRBD1 (6 bases). This CDR3 has 16 residues. V was clipped by 1 base and J by 4 bases, with 14 bases between them. CDR1 is SGHTA and CDR2 is FQGNSA in the germline V gene. The CDR3 DNA is TGTGCCAGCAGCTTAGTTGGGGTAGGACAGTACAATGAGCAGTTCTTC. Translation: CASSLVGVGQYNEQFF.

This chain joins TRBV4-3 and TRBJ1-3, with D possibly matching TRBD1 (6 bases). Trimming cost V 0 bases and J 4 bases, with 22 bases left between them. The CDR3 contains 19 residues. The germline CDR1 and CDR2 sequences are LGHNA and YSLEER. DNA of the CDR3: TGCGCCAGCAGCCAAGATTTCTTGGGGGCGCTAAAGGGGGGAAACACCATATATTTT. Protein product: CASSQDFLGALKGGNTIYF.

This rearrangement joins TRBV13 to TRBJ2-2; D is possibly TRBD2 (6 bases). V shed 0 bases and J shed 5 bases, with 19 bases lying between them. Germline V CDR1 and CDR2: PRHDT, FYEKMQ (reference sequence). The CDR3 has 18 amino acids. The CDR3 nucleotides read TGTGCCAGCAGCTTAGGCCAGTTACGCGGGACTCGAACCGGGGAGCTGTTTTTT. This encodes CASSLGQLRGTRTGELFF.